This entry lists 22 T cell receptor beta chains sequenced from one sample in a study of T cells after somatic rescue of genetic block (dated by TCRdb to the early 2020s). The library relied on the immunoSEQ multiplex PCR assay. TCRdb's version of the immuneACCESS table is confined to in-frame rearrangements and falls short of the full clone set. An unresolved V gene accounts for under half of the shortfall where checked; the remainder is of unknown origin. The sample table holds 55,000 to 70,000 clones, of which 85% to 95% were seen once. Over 2.5% of the sample rests with the top ten. Sequenced: peripheral blood mononuclear cells (PBMCs). These receptor sequences come from a man aged 35 to 55.

The gene calls are TRBV23-1 and TRBJ1-4; maybe TRBD1 (6 bases). TRBV23-1 is an ORF for which the function is uncertain. CDR3 length equals 16 residues. Trimming took 4 bases from V and 6 from J, leaving 18 bases between them. The CDR3 sequence is CASSRRSGTSYEKLFF. CDR3 coding DNA: TGCGCCAGCAGTCGCCGGTCCGGGACATCCTATGAAAAACTGTTTTTT.

The chain has TRBV6-9 and TRBJ2-7; weak D call: TRBD2 (6 bases). V dropped 6 bases and J dropped 0 bases, with 15 bases sitting between them. The germline CDR1 and CDR2 sequences are MNHGY and SVAAGI. CDR3 length: 15 amino acids. The CDR3 nucleotides read TGTGCCAGCAGGCCGGGGACTTTCAACTCCTACGAGCAGTACTTC. Amino acid sequence: CASRPGTFNSYEQYF.

This clone was picked up one time. V is TRBV5-4 and J is TRBJ2-5; 9 nucleotides align to TRBD1. Germline CDR1 SGHNT, CDR2 YYREEE (reference sequence). The V gene end was trimmed by 4 bases and the J gene end by 5 bases; junction bases not matched to a gene: 9. The CDR3 is made up of 15 amino acids. The CDR3 DNA follows: TGTGCCAGCAGCCCTGGACAGGGGTGGTGGGAGACCCAGTACTTC. Translating it yields CASSPGQGWWETQYF.

The V and J genes are TRBV18 and TRBJ1-6; TRBD1 might be the D (6 bases). CDR3 length: 17 residues. Trimming cost V 1 base and J 9 bases, with 19 bases left between them. The germline V gene has CDR1 KGHSH and CDR2 LQKENI. The CDR3 region has the DNA TGTGCCAGCTCACCACTGGAGGGGGGTTCAGGGACTTCACCCCTCCACTTT. It yields the protein CASSPLEGGSGTSPLHF.

The chain couples TRBV9 to TRBJ1-2; D is ambiguous. The V gene's germline CDR1 is SGDLS and CDR2 YYNGEE. The CDR3 consists of 15 residues. Trimming removed 0 bases from V and 1 base from J, with 10 bases in between. The CDR3 loop reads CASSVVSGLNYGYTF. The CDR3 coding sequence is TGTGCCAGCAGCGTAGTATCTGGGCTTAACTATGGCTACACCTTC.

This chain links TRBV4-2 with TRBJ2-7; a possible D gene is TRBD2 (6 bases). The V gene lost 5 bases and the J gene lost 6 bases, with 17 bases spanning the gap. Germline-derived CDR1 and CDR2 are LGHNA and YNFKEQ. The CDR3 consists of 14 residues. CDR3 sequence: CASSLEREDVEQYF. CDR3 in DNA: TGTGCCAGCAGCTTGGAAAGGGAGGATGTCGAGCAGTACTTC.

V usage is TRBV27 and J usage is TRBJ2-7, with D unclear. V lost 5 bases and J 2 bases, leaving 10 bases between the germline ends. The CDR3 loop spans 13 amino acids. Germline lookup yields CDR1 MNHEY and CDR2 SMNVEV (reference sequence). Here the CDR3 DNA reads TGTGCCAGCAGTCCCCCAGTCCCCTACGAGCAGTACTTC. Translating gives CASSPPVPYEQYF.

The rearrangement uses TRBV11-2 and TRBJ2-7, with TRBD1 as a possible D gene (5 bases). V was shortened by 4 bases and J by 6 bases, with 19 bases between the two germline ends. This CDR3 contains 15 residues. Looked up from germline, CDR1 is SGHAT and CDR2 is FQNNGV. CDR3 in amino acids: CASSYPGAGIVEQYF. The CDR3 bases are TGTGCCAGCAGCTACCCCGGCGCAGGGATAGTCGAGCAGTACTTC.

The V and J genes are TRBV5-1 and TRBJ2-1; possible D gene TRBD2, 5 bases. The germline V gene has CDR1 SGHRS and CDR2 YFSETQ. V was trimmed by 1 base and J by 6 bases, leaving 8 bases between them. CDR3 length: 13 residues. The CDR3 DNA reads TGCGCCAGCAGCTTGTCGGGGTTCAATGAGCAGTTCTTC. This gives the protein CASSLSGFNEQFF.

The chain employs TRBV6-6 and TRBJ1-4; the D gene is possibly TRBD1 (5 bases). CDR1 and CDR2 (germline): MNHNY, SVGAGI (reference sequence). The CDR3 has 14 amino acids. V gave up 7 bases and J gave up 8 bases, with 17 bases separating them. The CDR3 protein is CASTTVETVEKLFF. The CDR3 bases are TGTGCCAGCACCACAGTCGAGACAGTCGAAAAACTGTTTTTT.

The chain carries TRBV6-5 and TRBJ2-7; 11 nucleotides agree with TRBD1. Germline assignment: CDR1 MNHEY and CDR2 SVGAGI. With 6 bases clipped from V and 3 bases from J, the junction kept 4 bases outside the gene matches. There are 14 residues in the CDR3. The CDR3 sequence is CASRRTGGLYEQYF. The CDR3 coding sequence is TGTGCCAGCAGGCGGACAGGGGGCCTCTACGAGCAGTACTTC.

The J gene is TRBJ2-1, the V gene TRBV5-5; 12 nucleotides agree with TRBD1. CDR1 and CDR2 (germline): SGHKS, YYEKEE (reference sequence). The junction had 12 bases not matched to a gene; V was cut back by 6 bases and J by 8 bases. The CDR3 consists of 16 residues. CDR3 loop: CASIAPLGTGGDEQFF. For the CDR3, the DNA is TGTGCCAGCATCGCACCCCTTGGGACAGGGGGCGATGAGCAGTTCTTC.

This chain connects TRBV28 to TRBJ2-3; 9 bases fit TRBD1. The CDR3 runs to 14 residues. Trimming cost V 4 bases and J 10 bases; bases outside gene matches: 9. CDR1 and CDR2 (germline): MDHEN, SYDVKM. Here the CDR3 reads CASSWWDRAGAQYF. In DNA form, the CDR3 reads TGTGCCAGCAGTTGGTGGGACAGGGCCGGTGCGCAGTATTTT.

This clone was detected once. J is TRBJ2-5 and V is TRBV11-2, with no clear D. Germline V lookup: CDR1 SGHAT, CDR2 FQNNGV. The V and J ends lost 1 base and 2 bases respectively, with 11 bases between them. CDR3 length: 15 amino acids. CDR3 residues: CASSLGQELQETQYF. The CDR3 DNA reads TGTGCCAGCAGCTTAGGTCAGGAGTTGCAAGAGACCCAGTACTTC.

This clone showed up just once. The J gene is TRBJ2-2, the V gene TRBV11-3; D is uncertain. V dropped 1 base and J dropped 5 bases, with 11 bases sitting between them. The CDR3 totals 15 residues. Germline V gives CDR1 SGHNT, CDR2 YENEEA. Written as DNA, the CDR3 is TGTGCCAGCAGCTTAGGGGCGAGTTCAACCGGGGAGCTGTTTTTT. It specifies CASSLGASSTGELFF.

The chain combines TRBV6-4 with TRBJ2-1; D uncertain. V was shortened by 4 bases and J by 0 bases, with 16 bases between the two germline ends. The CDR3 has 17 amino acids. Germline V CDR1 and CDR2: MRHNA, SNTAGT. CDR3 in DNA: TGTGCCAGCAGTGTCCAACCCATATTTATCTCCTACAATGAGCAGTTCTTC. It codes for CASSVQPIFISYNEQFF.

The chain is built from TRBV6-1 and TRBJ2-1; TRBD2 matches 9 bases. Trimming at V came to 1 base and at J to 4 bases, leaving 5 bases not matched to a gene. This CDR3 has 16 amino acids. The germline V gene encodes CDR1 MNHNS and CDR2 SASEGT. The CDR3 region has the DNA TGTGCCAGCAGTGAAGGGCGGGGGGGCCCTTACAATGAGCAGTTCTTC. Translation gives CASSEGRGGPYNEQFF.

The chain couples TRBV14 to TRBJ2-2; D unclear. CDR3 length equals 15 residues. V was clipped by 4 bases and J by 5 bases, with 14 bases between them. Germline-derived CDR1 and CDR2 are SGHDN and FVKESK. CDR3 DNA: TGTGCCAGCAGCCCCCCAGCAGGACCGACCGGGGAGCTGTTTTTT. It specifies CASSPPAGPTGELFF.

The rearrangement uses TRBV6-6 and TRBJ2-1, with 9 bases fitting TRBD2. The CDR3 has 11 amino acids. Germline V gene lookup returns CDR1 MNHNY and CDR2 SVGAGI (reference sequence). V shed 11 bases, J shed 10 bases, and the junction held 6 bases outside the gene matches. The CDR3 DNA is TGTGCCGGGGGACTAGCCCAGGAGCAGTTCTTC. Amino acids: CAGGLAQEQFF.

A few counts support this clone. This chain uses TRBV6-4 with TRBJ2-5; 14 bases match TRBD2. The V gene end was trimmed by 6 bases and the J gene end by 5 bases; junction bases not matched to a gene: 5. The germline gives CDR1 MRHNA, CDR2 SNTAGT. CDR3 length equals 15 residues. The CDR3 DNA reads as TGTGCCAGCAGCGAGACTAGCGGGAGGGGTGAGACCCAGTACTTC. Translating it yields CASSETSGRGETQYF.

The rearrangement uses TRBV5-4 and TRBJ2-7; 8 nucleotides match TRBD2. CDR3 length: 16 residues. Germline CDR1 and CDR2: SGHNT and YYREEE (reference sequence). Germline trimming cut 4 bases from V and 3 bases from J; bases unmatched to any gene: 12. Here the CDR3 reads CASSPDLAGTIYEQYF. CDR3 nucleotide sequence: TGTGCCAGCAGCCCGGATTTAGCGGGGACAATCTACGAGCAGTACTTC.

This chain links TRBV7-8 with TRBJ1-2; TRBD1 matches 9 bases. From germline, CDR1 is SGHVS and CDR2 FQNEAQ. With 4 bases clipped from V and 3 bases from J, the junction kept 6 bases outside the gene matches. The CDR3 has 15 residues. CDR3 in DNA: TGTGCCAGCAGCTCCCAGGGACAGGGCGACTATGGCTACACCTTC. Translating it yields CASSSQGQGDYGYTF.